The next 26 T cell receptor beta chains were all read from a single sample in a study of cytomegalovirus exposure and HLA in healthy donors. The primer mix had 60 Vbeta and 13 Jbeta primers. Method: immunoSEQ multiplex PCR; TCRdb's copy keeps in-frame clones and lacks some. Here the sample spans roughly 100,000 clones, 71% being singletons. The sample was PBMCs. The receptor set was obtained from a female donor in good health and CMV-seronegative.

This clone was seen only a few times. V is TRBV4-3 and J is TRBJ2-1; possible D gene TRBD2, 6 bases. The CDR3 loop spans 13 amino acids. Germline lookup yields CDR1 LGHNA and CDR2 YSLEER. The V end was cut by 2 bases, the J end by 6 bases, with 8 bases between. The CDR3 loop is CASSQLSGNEQFF. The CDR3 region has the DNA TGCGCCAGCAGCCAACTTAGCGGCAATGAGCAGTTCTTC.

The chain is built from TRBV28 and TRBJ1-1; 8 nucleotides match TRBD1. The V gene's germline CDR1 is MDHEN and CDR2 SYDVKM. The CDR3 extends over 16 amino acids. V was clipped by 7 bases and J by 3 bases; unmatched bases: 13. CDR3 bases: TGTGCCAGCACCAAGACCAGGGGGCCTGGGGACACTGAAGCTTTCTTT. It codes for CASTKTRGPGDTEAFF.

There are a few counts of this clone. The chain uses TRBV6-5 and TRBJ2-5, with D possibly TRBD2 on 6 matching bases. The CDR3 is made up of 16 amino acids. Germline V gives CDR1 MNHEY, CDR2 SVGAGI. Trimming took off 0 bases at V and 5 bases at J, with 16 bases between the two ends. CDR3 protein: CASSYSRLTTRETQYF. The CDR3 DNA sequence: TGTGCCAGCAGTTACTCACGTTTGACGACTAGGGAGACCCAGTACTTC.

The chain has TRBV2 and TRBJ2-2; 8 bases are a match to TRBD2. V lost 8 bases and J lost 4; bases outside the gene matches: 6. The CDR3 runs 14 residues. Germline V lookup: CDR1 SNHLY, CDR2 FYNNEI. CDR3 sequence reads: CASVSGSVTGELFF. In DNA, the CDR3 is TGTGCCAGCGTGAGCGGGAGCGTCACCGGGGAGCTGTTTTTT.

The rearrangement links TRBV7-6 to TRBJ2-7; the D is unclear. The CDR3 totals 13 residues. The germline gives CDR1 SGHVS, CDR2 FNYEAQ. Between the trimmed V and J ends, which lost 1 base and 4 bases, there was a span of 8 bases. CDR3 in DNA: TGTGCCAGCAGCTTAGAGTCGGTTTACGAGCAGTACTTC. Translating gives CASSLESVYEQYF.

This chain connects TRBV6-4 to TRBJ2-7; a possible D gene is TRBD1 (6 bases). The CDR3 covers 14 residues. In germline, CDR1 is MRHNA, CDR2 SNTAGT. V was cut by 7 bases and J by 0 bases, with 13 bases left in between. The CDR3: CASKYRAASYEQYF. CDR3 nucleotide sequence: TGTGCCAGCAAATACAGGGCCGCCTCCTACGAGCAGTACTTC.

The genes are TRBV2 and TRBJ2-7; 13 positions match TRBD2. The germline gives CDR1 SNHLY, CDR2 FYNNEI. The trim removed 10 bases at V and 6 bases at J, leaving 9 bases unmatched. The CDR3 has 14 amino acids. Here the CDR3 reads CAIQGTSGTGEQYF. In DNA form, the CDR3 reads TGTGCCATCCAAGGGACTAGCGGGACGGGCGAGCAGTACTTC.

The CDR3 region is CASSFSRGYTF. The CDR3 DNA reads TGTGCCAGCAGTTTTTCGCGGGGCTACACCTTC. V gene TRBV6-1 combines with J gene TRBJ1-2; D call uncertain. The length of the CDR3 is 11 residues. V lost 5 bases and J 8 bases, leaving 9 bases between the germline ends. In germline, CDR1 is MNHNS, CDR2 SASEGT.

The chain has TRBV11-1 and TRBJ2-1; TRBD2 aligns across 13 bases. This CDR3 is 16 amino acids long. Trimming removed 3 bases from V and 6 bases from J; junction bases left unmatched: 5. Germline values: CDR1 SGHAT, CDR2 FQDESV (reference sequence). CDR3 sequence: CASSFATSGRANEQFF. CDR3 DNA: TGTGCCAGCAGCTTTGCTACTAGCGGGAGGGCCAATGAGCAGTTCTTC.

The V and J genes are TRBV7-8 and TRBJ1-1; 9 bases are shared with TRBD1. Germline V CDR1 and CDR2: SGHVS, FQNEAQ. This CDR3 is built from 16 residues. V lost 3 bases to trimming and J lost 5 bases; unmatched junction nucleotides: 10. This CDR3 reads CASSFGVGTGKTEAFF. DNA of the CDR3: TGTGCCAGCAGCTTTGGGGTCGGGACAGGGAAGACTGAAGCTTTCTTT.

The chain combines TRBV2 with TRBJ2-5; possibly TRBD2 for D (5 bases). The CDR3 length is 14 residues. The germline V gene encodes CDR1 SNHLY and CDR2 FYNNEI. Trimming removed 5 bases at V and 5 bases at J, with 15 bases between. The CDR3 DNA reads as TGTGCCAGCAGTCTGGAGGTCGCTAGGGAGACCCAGTACTTC. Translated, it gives CASSLEVARETQYF. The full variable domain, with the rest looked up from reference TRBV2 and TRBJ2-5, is EPEVTQTPSHQVTQMGQEVILRCVPISNHLYFYWYRQILGQKVEFLVSFYNNEISEKSEIFDDQFSVERPDGSNFTLKIRSTKLEDSAMYFCASSLEVARETQYFGPGTRLLVL.

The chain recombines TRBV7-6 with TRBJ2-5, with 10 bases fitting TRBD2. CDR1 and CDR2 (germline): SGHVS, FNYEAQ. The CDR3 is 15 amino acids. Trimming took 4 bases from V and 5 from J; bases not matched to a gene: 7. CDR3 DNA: TGTGCCAGCAGCTCGGGACTAGCGAGCTGGGAGACCCAGTACTTC. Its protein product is CASSSGLASWETQYF.

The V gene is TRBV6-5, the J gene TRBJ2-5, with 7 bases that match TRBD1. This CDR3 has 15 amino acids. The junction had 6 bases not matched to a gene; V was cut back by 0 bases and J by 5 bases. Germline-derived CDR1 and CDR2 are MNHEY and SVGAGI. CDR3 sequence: CASSYSRQGGETQYF. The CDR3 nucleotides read TGTGCCAGCAGTTACTCGAGACAGGGTGGTGAGACCCAGTACTTC.

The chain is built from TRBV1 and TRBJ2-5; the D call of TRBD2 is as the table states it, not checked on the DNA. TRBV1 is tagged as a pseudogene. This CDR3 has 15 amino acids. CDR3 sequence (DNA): TGCACCAGCAGCCAAGCCCGCGGGAGAGGGGAGACCCAGTACTTC. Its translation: CTSSQARGRGETQYF.

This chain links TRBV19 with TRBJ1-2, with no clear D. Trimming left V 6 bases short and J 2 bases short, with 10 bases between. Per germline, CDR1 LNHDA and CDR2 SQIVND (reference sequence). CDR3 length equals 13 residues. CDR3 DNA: TGTGCCAGTAGCACCGGGGTCAACTATGGCTACACCTTC. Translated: CASSTGVNYGYTF. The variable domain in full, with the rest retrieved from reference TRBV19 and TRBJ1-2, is DGGITQSPKYLFRKEGQNVTLSCEQNLNHDAMYWYRQDPGQGLRLIYYSQIVNDFQKGDIAEGYSVSREKKESFPLTVTSAQKNPTAFYLCASSTGVNYGYTFGSGTRLTVV.

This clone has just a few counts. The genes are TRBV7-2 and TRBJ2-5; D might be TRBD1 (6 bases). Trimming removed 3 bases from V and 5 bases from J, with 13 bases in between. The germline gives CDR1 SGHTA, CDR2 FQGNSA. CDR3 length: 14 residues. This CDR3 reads CASSFRGVGETQYF. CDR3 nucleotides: TGTGCCAGCAGCTTCAGGGGCGTGGGGGAGACCCAGTACTTC.

The CDR3 region is CASSQEFINTGELFF. The CDR3 nucleotides are TGCGCCAGCAGCCAAGAGTTCATCAACACCGGGGAGCTGTTTTTT. The chain joins TRBV4-1 to TRBJ2-2; D ambiguous. From germline, CDR1 is MGHRA and CDR2 YSYEKL. This CDR3 region has 15 residues. V lost 0 bases and J 2 bases, leaving 7 bases between the germline ends.

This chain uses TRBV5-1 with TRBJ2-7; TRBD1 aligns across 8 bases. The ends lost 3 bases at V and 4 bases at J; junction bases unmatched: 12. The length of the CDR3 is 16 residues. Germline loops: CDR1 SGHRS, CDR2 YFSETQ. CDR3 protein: CASSSRTGKDRYEQYF. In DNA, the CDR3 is TGCGCCAGCAGCTCGAGGACAGGGAAAGATCGTTACGAGCAGTACTTC. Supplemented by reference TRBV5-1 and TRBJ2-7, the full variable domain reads KAGVTQTPRYLIKTRGQQVTLSCSPISGHRSVSWYQQTPGQGLQFLFEYFSETQRNKGNFPGRFSGRQFSNSRSEMNVSTLELGDSALYLCASSSRTGKDRYEQYFGPGTRLTVT.

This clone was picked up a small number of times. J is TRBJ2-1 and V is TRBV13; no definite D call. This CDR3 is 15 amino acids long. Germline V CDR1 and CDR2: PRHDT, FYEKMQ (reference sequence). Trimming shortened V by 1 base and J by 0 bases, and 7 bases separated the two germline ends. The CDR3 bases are TGTGCCAGCAGCTTAGAGTCTAGCTCCTACAATGAGCAGTTCTTC. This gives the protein CASSLESSSYNEQFF.

For the CDR3, the DNA is TGTGCCAGCAGCTTAGATACAGGCCCTCGGGACGAGCAGTACTTC. Protein product: CASSLDTGPRDEQYF. V gene TRBV7-2 combines with J gene TRBJ2-7, with D maybe TRBD1 (5 bases). The germline V gene has CDR1 SGHTA and CDR2 FQGNSA. The CDR3 has 15 residues. Trimming stripped 1 base from V and 5 bases from J, with 15 bases between. Full variable domain (remainder filled in from reference TRBV7-2 and TRBJ2-7): GAGVSQSPSNKVTEKGKDVELRCDPISGHTALYWYRQSLGQGLEFLIYFQGNSAPDKSGLPSDRFSAERTGGSVSTLTIQRTQQEDSAVYLCASSLDTGPRDEQYFGPGTRLTVT.

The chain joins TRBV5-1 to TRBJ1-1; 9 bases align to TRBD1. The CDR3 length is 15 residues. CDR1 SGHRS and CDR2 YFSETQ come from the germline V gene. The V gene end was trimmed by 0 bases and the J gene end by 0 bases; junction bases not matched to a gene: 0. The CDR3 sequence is CASSLGTGVNTEAFF. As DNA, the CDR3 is TGCGCCAGCAGCTTGGGGACAGGGGTGAACACTGAAGCTTTCTTT.

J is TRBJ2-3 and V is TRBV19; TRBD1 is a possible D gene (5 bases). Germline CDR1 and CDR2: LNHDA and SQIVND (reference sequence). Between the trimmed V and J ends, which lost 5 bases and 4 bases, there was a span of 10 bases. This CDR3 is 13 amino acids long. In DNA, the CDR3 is TGTGCCAGTAGTTTAGGGGCCCCAGATACGCAGTATTTT. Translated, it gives CASSLGAPDTQYF.

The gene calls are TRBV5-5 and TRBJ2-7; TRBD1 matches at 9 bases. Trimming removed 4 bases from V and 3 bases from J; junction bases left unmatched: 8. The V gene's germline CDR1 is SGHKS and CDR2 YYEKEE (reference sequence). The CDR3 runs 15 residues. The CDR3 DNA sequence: TGTGCCAGCAGCAATGGTGGGACAGGGTTCTACGAGCAGTACTTC. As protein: CASSNGGTGFYEQYF.

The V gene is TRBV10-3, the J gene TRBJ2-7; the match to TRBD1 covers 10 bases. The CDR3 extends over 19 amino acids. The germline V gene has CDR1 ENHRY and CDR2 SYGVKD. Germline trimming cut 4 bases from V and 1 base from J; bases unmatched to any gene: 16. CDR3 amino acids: CAISVIRDRGTVVSYEQYF. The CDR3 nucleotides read TGTGCCATCAGTGTTATCCGGGACAGGGGTACGGTAGTATCCTACGAGCAGTACTTC.

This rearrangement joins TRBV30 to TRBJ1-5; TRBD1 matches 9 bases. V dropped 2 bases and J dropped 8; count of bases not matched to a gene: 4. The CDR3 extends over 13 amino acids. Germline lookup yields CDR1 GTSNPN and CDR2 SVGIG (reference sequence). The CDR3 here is CAWSTGGEKPQHF. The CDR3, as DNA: TGTGCCTGGAGTACAGGGGGCGAGAAGCCCCAGCATTTT. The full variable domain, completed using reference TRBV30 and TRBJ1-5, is SQTIHQWPATLVQPVGSPLSLECTVEGTSNPNLYWYRQAAGRGLQLLFYSVGIGQISSEVPQNLSASRPQDRQFILSSKKLLLSDSGFYLCAWSTGGEKPQHFGDGTRLSIL.

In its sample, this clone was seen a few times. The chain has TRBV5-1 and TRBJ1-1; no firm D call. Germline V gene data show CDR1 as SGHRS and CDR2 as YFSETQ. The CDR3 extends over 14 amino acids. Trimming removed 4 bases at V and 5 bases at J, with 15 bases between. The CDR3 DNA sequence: TGCGCCAGCAGCCCTGTCGGTCCAGGAACTGAAGCTTTCTTT. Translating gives CASSPVGPGTEAFF.